This paragraph reports one T cell receptor (beta chain). The CDR3 extends over 11 amino acids. CDR1 DFQATT and CDR2 SNEGSKA come from the germline V gene (reference sequence). V was shortened by 5 bases and J by 3 bases, with 8 bases between the two germline ends. The data derive from a study of cytomegalovirus exposure and HLA in healthy donors. The PCR employed 60 Vbeta primers together with 13 Jbeta primers. Clones were read by immunoSEQ multiplex PCR, and TCRdb kept only the in-frame ones, dropping some. The table has around 110,000 clones, just over 70% seen once. The material sequenced was PBMCs. The V call is TRBV20-1, the J call TRBJ2-7; TRBD2 might be the D (5 bases). The sequence was collected from a boy aged 5-17 years in good health and CMV-seronegative. The CDR3 DNA reads as TGCAGTGCTGTTGACTACTACGAGCAGTACTTC. Translation gives CSAVDYYEQYF.